This T cell receptor beta chain comes out of a study of T cell clusters in autoimmune cytopenias (dated by TCRdb to about 2019). General notes on the study: The median TRB sequencing depth was about 50,000 reads per sample, and the median number of distinct TRB clonotypes was about 2,500 per sample. Peripheral blood TRB and IGH repertoires were sequenced in autoimmune cytopenia patients at active disease and during treatment follow-up, alongside healthy, CLL and autoimmune hepatitis controls. The study aimed to test whether autoimmune cytopenia patients carry a disease-specific immune repertoire signature usable as a blood-based biomarker. Study-wide findings and limitations: In the comparison of secondary cytopenia with CLL, the cluster-lack signature was not observed, apparently because the dominant lymphoma-associated repertoire masked the signature. Around 3-fold more exclusive TRB clusters were observed in healthy donors than in active autoimmune hepatitis patients, consistent with an autoimmunity-wide signature. Shifts in the TRB repertoire, including less even repertoires in secondary cytopenia and CLL, were mostly a reflection of lymphoma bias and not of autoimmunity. GLIPH suggested that primary autoimmune cytopenia patients lacked physiological T cell clusters: some 53 clusters were exclusive to healthy donors versus around 18 exclusive to patients. The T cell clusters were defined only in silico, and the functional role of the clusters was left to be validated experimentally.

A note on this clonotype: Its cognate antigen has yet to be identified.

To amplify TRB rearrangements, a touch-down multiplex PCR protocol was run with the TRB-A and TRB-B primer pools combined in a single tube. Two consecutive PCR reactions with Phusion HS II polymerase added Illumina adapters and sample indices to the amplicons. The amplicons were purified from gel with the NucleoSpin Gel and PCR Clean-up kit, after which the amplicons were quantified by Qubit and checked for quality on an Agilent 2100 Bioanalyzer. Sequencing of the libraries was done on an Illumina MiSeq with 600-cycle, single-indexed, paired-end runs. Regarding the original processing steps: MiXCR version 2.1.12 with the default MiXCR reference library was used to align and assemble TRB reads. A clone was defined by each unique CDR3 nucleotide sequence, and the analysis included only productive sequences with two or more reads. To assess repertoire diversity, an R script computed alpha-parameterized diversity profiles (alpha 0 to 5), which included the Shannon (alpha 1) and Simpson (alpha 2) indices. Combinatorial TRB VJ usage was computed with the tcR package and compared between cohorts by principal component analysis with ade4. GLIPH was used to cluster TCRbeta CDR3s in pairs of cohorts matched for age and read depth, and a Wilcoxon test was used to compare cluster frequencies. Through TCRdb reprocessing, the reads give one entry per CDR3 protein sequence; DNA is omitted. These V and J calls derive from TCRdb rather than the authors' analysis. The table held for this sample gives around 7,800 distinct CDR3 sequences. The ten biggest clones cover around 4.5% of the sample.

From the cysteine up to the phenylalanine, the CDR3 has a length of 14 residues. The DNA sequence is not available. Based on the germline V gene (reference sequence), the CDR1 and CDR2 sequences are MNHEY and SMNVEV. Per sample, roughly 240 ng of peripheral blood genomic DNA, 35,000 to 45,000 genome equivalents, was used for TRB amplification. The V and J segments used are TRBV27 and TRBJ2-5; TCRdb's D gene call, TRBD1, goes unchecked for lack of DNA. The sample taken for sequencing was peripheral blood. The clonotype originates from a human donor with an autoimmune cytopenia or autoimmune hepatitis (not recorded which). This receptor carries the CDR3 CASNPTGAQETQYF.